These 17 T cell receptor beta chains came from one sample sequenced in a study of blood T cell repertoires in COVID-19. Repertoires were generated with immunoSEQ multiplex PCR, while TCRdb's copy carries only in-frame clones and drops some. The sample has roughly 400,000 clones; about 88% are singletons. The sequenced sample was PBMCs or T cells enriched from blood (not recorded which). These receptors all stem from a woman younger than 35 who had been exposed to COVID-19.

V usage is TRBV6-5 and J usage is TRBJ2-7; D is perhaps TRBD2 (6 bases). There are 14 residues in the CDR3. CDR1 and CDR2 from the germline V gene are MNHEY and SVGAGI. Trimming left V 4 bases short and J 3 bases short, with 13 bases between. The CDR3 nucleotides read TGTGCCAGCAGTTTCATTAGCGGAAACTACGAGCAGTACTTC. This gives the protein CASSFISGNYEQYF.

The chain carries TRBV5-1 and TRBJ1-1, with 7 positions matching TRBD1. Germline values: CDR1 SGHRS, CDR2 YFSETQ. Losses at the gene ends were 4 bases for V and 0 bases for J; bases not matched to a gene: 6. CDR3 size: 15 residues. The CDR3 spells CASSTTGIMNTEAFF. CDR3 bases: TGCGCCAGCAGCACGACAGGGATCATGAACACTGAAGCTTTCTTT.

This clone has only one observation. CDR3 amino acids: CASSFTRGGQETQYF. DNA for the CDR3: TGTGCCAGCAGTTTTACCCGGGGTGGGCAAGAGACCCAGTACTTC. This rearrangement joins TRBV27 to TRBJ2-5; the D gene is possibly TRBD2 (5 bases). The CDR3 is 15 amino acids. Germline CDR1 and CDR2: MNHEY and SMNVEV (reference sequence). Between the trimmed V and J ends, which lost 3 bases and 2 bases, there was a span of 13 bases.

The J gene is TRBJ2-1, the V gene TRBV28; a possible D gene is TRBD1 (6 bases). Germline values: CDR1 MDHEN, CDR2 SYDVKM. Trimming took off 5 bases at V and 0 bases at J, with 17 bases between the two ends. There are 17 residues in the CDR3. DNA for the CDR3: TGTGCCAGCAGTCTCCGGACAGCCCAGAGCTCCTACAATGAGCAGTTCTTC. The encoded protein is CASSLRTAQSSYNEQFF.

This chain links TRBV5-4 with TRBJ2-1, with 11 nucleotides matching TRBD1. The CDR3 has 15 residues. With 8 bases clipped from V and 5 bases from J, the junction kept 9 bases outside the gene matches. Germline V gives CDR1 SGHNT, CDR2 YYREEE (reference sequence). The DNA for the CDR3 is TGTGCCAGTAGCCTTCGGGACAGGGGGGACAATGAGCAGTTCTTC. Encoded protein: CASSLRDRGDNEQFF.

This chain uses TRBV5-1 with TRBJ1-6; a weak D match, TRBD1 (5 bases). V gave up 0 bases and J gave up 9 bases, with 19 bases separating them. The CDR3 is 17 residues long. CDR1 is SGHRS and CDR2 is YFSETQ in the germline V gene. The CDR3 sequence is CASSLEAGQGRGSPLHF. The CDR3 nucleotides are TGCGCCAGCAGCTTGGAGGCCGGACAAGGTCGTGGTTCACCCCTCCACTTT.

The V gene is TRBV25-1, the J gene TRBJ2-1, with 7 bases matching TRBD2. CDR3 size: 14 residues. V shed 4 bases and J 9 bases; nucleotides not matched to a gene: 9. Germline values: CDR1 MGHDK, CDR2 SYGVNS. The CDR3 DNA is TGTGCCAGCAGTGTAGGCGGGAGAGTCGGTGAGCAGTTCTTC. It encodes CASSVGGRVGEQFF.

The CDR3 protein is CASSYSTGTEAFF. The CDR3 DNA reads TGTGCCAGCAGTTACTCAACCGGGACTGAAGCTTTCTTT. The chain is built from TRBV6-2 or TRBV6-3 and TRBJ1-1, with D unclear. This CDR3 is 13 amino acids long. V shed 0 bases and J shed 5 bases, with 7 bases lying between them. Germline CDR1 reads MNHEY; CDR2 reads SVGEGT.

V gene TRBV19 combines with J gene TRBJ2-7; no clear D. The CDR3 spans 13 residues. With 3 bases removed from V and 2 bases from J, the gap between germline ends came to 8 bases. Germline V gene lookup returns CDR1 LNHDA and CDR2 SQIVND (reference sequence). CDR3 nucleotides: TGTGCCAGTAGTATGGGCCTCCCCTACGAGCAGTACTTC. Translation: CASSMGLPYEQYF.

The V and J genes are TRBV5-1 and TRBJ2-2, with 7 bases fitting TRBD1. J gave up 4 bases and V 2 bases, and 8 bases lay outside the gene matches. This CDR3 contains 16 residues. Germline assignment: CDR1 SGHRS and CDR2 YFSETQ. CDR3 protein: CASSFRRGFSTGELFF. CDR3 coding DNA: TGCGCCAGCAGCTTTCGCAGGGGGTTCAGCACCGGGGAGCTGTTTTTT.

The rearrangement uses TRBV28 and TRBJ1-2; TRBD1 aligns across 7 bases. V shed 3 bases, J shed 3 bases, and the junction held 4 bases outside the gene matches. CDR1 and CDR2 from the germline V gene are MDHEN and SYDVKM. The CDR3 spans 14 residues. The DNA for the CDR3 is TGTGCCAGCAGTTTCCTCGGACAGGACTATGGCTACACCTTC. This sequence encodes CASSFLGQDYGYTF.

The chain carries TRBV11-2 and TRBJ2-7; TRBD1 agrees at 9 bases. Per the germline V gene, CDR1 is SGHAT and CDR2 is FQNNGV. This CDR3 spans 15 amino acids. The junction had 5 bases not matched to a gene; V was cut back by 2 bases and J by 3 bases. The CDR3 region has the DNA TGTGCCAGCAGCTTAATCTCGACAGGGGGCTACGAGCAGTACTTC. Amino acids: CASSLISTGGYEQYF.

This clone has only a few counts. Distinct nucleotide sequences in the sample also encode this CDR3. The V gene is TRBV6-5, the J gene TRBJ2-3; 7 nucleotides agree with TRBD2. Germline-derived CDR1 and CDR2 are MNHEY and SVGAGI. Germline trimming cut 7 bases from V and 2 bases from J; bases unmatched to any gene: 9. CDR3 size: 15 residues. DNA for the CDR3: TGTGCCAGCACCCCGACTAGCCAGGTCACAGATACGCAGTATTTT. Its protein product is CASTPTSQVTDTQYF.

V usage is TRBV6-5 and J usage is TRBJ2-3; D might be TRBD2 (6 bases). Per the germline V gene, CDR1 is MNHEY and CDR2 is SVGAGI. The length of the CDR3 is 13 residues. Between the trimmed V and J ends, which lost 8 bases and 2 bases, there was a span of 11 bases. CDR3 loop: CASGGLNTDTQYF. The CDR3 nucleotides read TGTGCCAGCGGGGGACTTAACACAGATACGCAGTATTTT.

The rearrangement joins TRBV5-4 to TRBJ1-2; TRBD1 matches at 9 bases. In germline, CDR1 is SGHNT, CDR2 YYREEE (reference sequence). The CDR3 consists of 15 residues. The trim removed 4 bases at V and 7 bases at J, leaving 11 bases unmatched. Here the CDR3 DNA reads TGTGCCAGCAGCCGAGGACAGGGGCGGTTCTCTGGCTACACCTTC. The encoded protein is CASSRGQGRFSGYTF.

The chain employs TRBV4-1 and TRBJ2-7; D is uncertain. The CDR3 is 15 residues long. The germline V gene encodes CDR1 MGHRA and CDR2 YSYEKL. Trimming removed 0 bases at V and 3 bases at J, with 12 bases between. The CDR3 here is CASSQDQNYNYEQYF. DNA for the CDR3: TGCGCCAGCAGCCAAGATCAGAACTACAACTACGAGCAGTACTTC.

The chain combines TRBV15 with TRBJ1-5; no firm D call. Trimming removed 0 bases from V and 0 bases from J, with 6 bases in between. This CDR3 spans 15 amino acids. Germline CDR1 LNHNV, CDR2 YYDKDF (reference sequence). In DNA form, the CDR3 reads TGTGCCACCAGCAGAGATCCCCATAGCAATCAGCCCCAGCATTTT. Translated: CATSRDPHSNQPQHF.